This TCR beta chain comes out of a study of shared clonotypes between healthy human individuals. General study findings and limits: Estimated richness values were generally larger in naive subsets than in memory subsets.

The authors distributed each subset's genomic DNA evenly over several immunoSEQ plates. In the authors' methods: ImmunoSEQ yielded junction-only sequences lacking quality scores, so filtering differed. The table came from immunoSEQ multiplex PCR; TCRdb's copy has only in-frame clones and leaves some out. The DNA was the basis for D and trimming; V, J and clone size are from that table. The sample lists 2 million to 3 million clones; over 85% were seen once. About this clone: Its antigen is not identified.

There were no recent acute infections or vaccinations among the donors, who were healthy HIV-negative adults. CDR1 and CDR2 (germline): MNHEY, SVGAGI. Deletions cut 10 bases from V and 1 base from J, with 13 bases between. The CDR3 extends over 13 amino acids. Specimen: naive CD4+ T cells from PBMCs. Subset reported: CD45RA+ positively selected. The receptor comes from a man younger than 35 in good health. Some clones in this sample may be carry-over from other donors' samples. The chain carries TRBV6-5 and TRBJ1-1; unclear D gene. The CDR3 sequence: CATSYSQNTEAFF. The CDR3 bases are TGTGCCACATCCTATAGCCAGAACACTGAAGCTTTCTTT.